Below, 32 T cell receptor beta chains from the same sample are listed, as sequenced in a study of blood T cell repertoires in COVID-19. Profiled with immunoSEQ multiplex PCR; TCRdb holds only in-frame clones, not every one. The top ten clones hold roughly 12% of a sample with around 100,000 clones, about 83% of them seen once. The specimen was peripheral blood. These receptors were taken from a human donor in a cohort sampled during active COVID-19.

This chain uses TRBV6-2 or TRBV6-3 with TRBJ2-3; 7 bases line up with TRBD1. The CDR3 runs 15 residues. The J segment lost 0 bases and the V segment lost 3 bases, leaving 3 bases of the junction unmatched. CDR1 and CDR2 (germline): MNHEY, SVGEGT. In DNA form, the CDR3 reads TGTGCCAGCAGTTATCCGGGACAGAGCACAGATACGCAGTATTTT. Its protein is CASSYPGQSTDTQYF.

This chain uses TRBV7-9 with TRBJ2-2; D remains ambiguous. The CDR3 loop spans 13 amino acids. CDR1 and CDR2 from the germline V gene are SEHNR and FQNEAQ (reference sequence). Between the trimmed V and J ends, which lost 3 bases and 6 bases, there was a span of 8 bases. In DNA, the CDR3 is TGTGCCAGCAGCTTCTCAGTACCCGGGGAGCTGTTTTTT. This sequence encodes CASSFSVPGELFF.

A word on this clone: Different DNA sequences within this sample yield the same CDR3. CDR3 DNA sequence: TGTGCCAGCAGCGTAGTGAGCGGTCGCACAGATACGCAGTATTTT. It specifies CASSVVSGRTDTQYF. This chain uses TRBV9 with TRBJ2-3, with D tentatively TRBD2 (5 bases). The germline V gene has CDR1 SGDLS and CDR2 YYNGEE. The V end was cut by 0 bases, the J end by 1 base, with 9 bases between. There are 15 residues in the CDR3.

CDR3 nucleotide sequence: TGCGCCAGCAGCCAAGATTGGGCAGGGAACACTGAAGCTTTCTTT. As protein: CASSQDWAGNTEAFF. The V and J genes are TRBV4-3 and TRBJ1-1; D call uncertain. Germline values: CDR1 LGHNA, CDR2 YSLEER. The CDR3 covers 15 residues. The V end lost 0 bases, the J end lost 1 base, and 9 bases lay between the germline ends.

The chain has TRBV2 and TRBJ2-7, with D unresolved. The CDR3 totals 14 residues. Germline assignment: CDR1 SNHLY and CDR2 FYNNEI. Trimming took off 6 bases at V and 2 bases at J, with 14 bases between the two ends. The CDR3 nucleotides read TGTGCCAGCAGCGGGTTCAGAGCCCCCTACGAGCAGTACTTC. Translation: CASSGFRAPYEQYF.

The chain combines TRBV19 with TRBJ1-1, with D perhaps TRBD1 (5 bases). The ends were cut back, 0 bases at V and 7 bases at J, with 12 bases in the middle. The germline V gene has CDR1 LNHDA and CDR2 SQIVND (reference sequence). This CDR3 region has 14 residues. CDR3 amino acids: CASSIEGGNGEAFF. In nucleotides, the CDR3 is TGTGCCAGTAGTATAGAGGGGGGTAATGGTGAAGCTTTCTTT.

The rearrangement links TRBV19 to TRBJ2-3; D is ambiguous. Trimming pared 1 base from V and 3 bases from J, leaving 8 bases between. CDR3 length: 14 residues. Germline values: CDR1 LNHDA, CDR2 SQIVND (reference sequence). CDR3 DNA sequence: TGTGCCAGTAGTATAGGAATTGCGACAGATACGCAGTATTTT. Translation gives CASSIGIATDTQYF.

The chain has TRBV12-3 or TRBV12-4 and TRBJ2-1, with D unresolved. CDR3 length: 13 amino acids. V was trimmed by 8 bases and J by 8 bases, leaving 16 bases between them. The CDR3 DNA reads TGTGCCAGCTCGGAGTGGTCATACGATGAGCAGTTCTTC. Translating it yields CASSEWSYDEQFF.

The rearrangement joins TRBV3-1 (or the pseudogene TRBV3-2) to TRBJ1-2; weak D call: TRBD1 (6 bases). Trimming removed 1 base from V and 4 bases from J, with 13 bases in between. Germline V gene lookup returns CDR1 LGHDT and CDR2 YNNKEL (reference sequence). This CDR3 contains 15 residues. The DNA of the CDR3 is TGTGCCAGCAGCCAAGCCTTAACAGGGCTCTATGGCTACACCTTC. Its translation: CASSQALTGLYGYTF.

The genes are TRBV18 and TRBJ1-4; 9 bases map to TRBD1. J gave up 5 bases and V 3 bases, and 4 bases lay outside the gene matches. CDR1 is KGHSH, CDR2 LQKENI, per germline. The CDR3 totals 15 residues. The CDR3 region is CASSPRQGENEKLFF. In DNA, the CDR3 is TGTGCCAGCTCACCTCGACAGGGGGAGAATGAAAAACTGTTTTTT.

To note about this clone: Mismatch with germline at one junction end may stem from a read error. The V gene is TRBV7-9, the J gene TRBJ2-5, with 10 bases matching TRBD2. CDR1 is SEHNR and CDR2 is FQNEAQ in the germline V gene (reference sequence). CDR3 length equals 11 residues. The CDR3 sequence: CASRKSGREDF. CDR3 bases: TGTGCCAGCAGAAAAAGCGGGAGGGAGGACTTC.

This clone has only a few counts. The rearrangement uses TRBV29-1 and TRBJ1-2, with 9 nucleotides matching TRBD1. This CDR3 has 14 residues. Per germline, CDR1 SQVTM and CDR2 ANQGSEA. Trimming removed 5 bases from V and 5 bases from J; junction bases left unmatched: 9. CDR3 amino acids: CSVTSWDRVYGYTF. The DNA of the CDR3 is TGCAGCGTTACGTCTTGGGACAGGGTTTATGGCTACACCTTC.

V gene TRBV6-5 combines with J gene TRBJ2-2; 8 positions match TRBD1. V shed 7 bases and J 6 bases; nucleotides not matched to a gene: 10. The CDR3 runs 15 residues. Germline loops: CDR1 MNHEY, CDR2 SVGAGI. This CDR3 is CASTEVGQGAGELFF. The DNA for the CDR3 is TGTGCCAGCACCGAGGTCGGACAGGGCGCCGGGGAGCTGTTTTTT.

This chain connects TRBV7-9 to TRBJ2-3, with TRBD2 matching over 13 bases. The CDR3 totals 16 residues. Germline-derived CDR1 and CDR2 are SEHNR and FQNEAQ (reference sequence). J gave up 4 bases and V 5 bases, and 6 bases lay outside the gene matches. CDR3 DNA sequence: TGTGCCAGCAGCCGAGGGACTAGCGGGGTGGCAGATACGCAGTATTTT. Protein product: CASSRGTSGVADTQYF.

This chain uses TRBV2 with TRBJ2-3; 13 positions agree with TRBD2. Germline trimming cut 6 bases from V and 2 bases from J; bases unmatched to any gene: 2. Germline V lookup: CDR1 SNHLY, CDR2 FYNNEI. There are 15 residues in the CDR3. CDR3 amino acids: CASRTSGRNTDTQYF. CDR3 coding DNA: TGTGCCAGCAGGACTAGCGGGAGGAACACAGATACGCAGTATTTT.

The genes are TRBV7-2 and TRBJ2-3; D ambiguous. This CDR3 spans 13 amino acids. V was cut by 5 bases and J by 2 bases, with 8 bases left in between. The germline V gene has CDR1 SGHTA and CDR2 FQGNSA. The CDR3 here is CASSRSFTDTQYF. The DNA of the CDR3 is TGTGCCAGCAGCCGCAGTTTCACAGATACGCAGTATTTT.

V usage is TRBV5-6 and J usage is TRBJ2-2, with 9 bases matching TRBD2. Germline loops: CDR1 SGHDT, CDR2 YYEEEE. CDR3 length equals 16 residues. With 1 base clipped from V and 4 bases from J, the junction kept 5 bases outside the gene matches. The chain's CDR3 is CASSLMLAGFTGELFF. CDR3 nucleotide sequence: TGTGCCAGCAGCTTGATGCTAGCGGGATTCACCGGGGAGCTGTTTTTT.

This clone was recorded once. The V call is TRBV5-8, the J call TRBJ2-6, with 9 bases matching TRBD2. Germline trimming cut 0 bases from V and 0 bases from J; bases unmatched to any gene: 10. Germline V lookup: CDR1 SGHTS, CDR2 YDEGEE. The CDR3 contains 20 residues. The CDR3 nucleotides are TGTGCCAGCAGCTTGGCCAGTACTAGCGGGTTCTACTCTGGGGCCAACGTCCTGACTTTC. It codes for CASSLASTSGFYSGANVLTF.

V is TRBV18 and J is TRBJ2-5; TRBD2 is a possible D gene (5 bases). Germline V gives CDR1 KGHSH, CDR2 LQKENI. V lost 1 base to trimming and J lost 6 bases, with 6 bases between them. This CDR3 comprises 12 residues. The CDR3 DNA sequence: TGTGCCAGCTCACCACGAGGGCAGACCCAGTACTTC. Its protein product is CASSPRGQTQYF.

The rearrangement links TRBV7-8 to TRBJ1-2; D remains ambiguous. V dropped 3 bases and J dropped 7 bases, with 15 bases sitting between them. Looked up from germline, CDR1 is SGHVS and CDR2 is FQNEAQ. The CDR3 runs to 14 residues. The CDR3: CASSLRRELGGYTF. As DNA, the CDR3 is TGTGCCAGCAGCTTGCGACGGGAGCTAGGTGGCTACACCTTC.

This clone appeared a single time. The chain couples TRBV5-1 to TRBJ1-2; 9 bases map to TRBD1. Trimming took 0 bases from V and 0 from J; bases not matched to a gene: 3. This CDR3 is built from 16 residues. The V gene's germline CDR1 is SGHRS and CDR2 YFSETQ. The CDR3 region has the DNA TGCGCCAGCAGCTTGGAGGGACAGGGAGCTAACTATGGCTACACCTTC. This gives the protein CASSLEGQGANYGYTF.

CDR3 protein: CASSYGLAATDTQYF. The CDR3 bases are TGTGCCAGCAGTTACGGACTAGCGGCCACAGATACGCAGTATTTT. The V call is TRBV6-5, the J call TRBJ2-3; 10 positions match TRBD2. J lost 2 bases, V lost 2 bases, and 1 base had no gene match. CDR3 length: 15 residues. CDR1 is MNHEY, CDR2 SVGAGI, per germline.

As for this clone: Distinct nucleotide sequences in the sample also encode this CDR3. The chain links TRBV7-2 to TRBJ1-5; no reliable D call. CDR1 is SGHTA and CDR2 is FQGNSA in the germline V gene. The CDR3 is made up of 14 amino acids. V was trimmed by 5 bases and J by 2 bases, leaving 10 bases between them. The CDR3 DNA reads as TGTGCCAGCAGCCCCGGCGGGGGCAATCAGCCCCAGCATTTT. As protein: CASSPGGGNQPQHF. Complete variable domain (other parts from reference TRBV7-2 and TRBJ1-5): GAGVSQSPSNKVTEKGKDVELRCDPISGHTALYWYRQSLGQGLEFLIYFQGNSAPDKSGLPSDRFSAERTGGSVSTLTIQRTQQEDSAVYLCASSPGGGNQPQHFGDGTRLSIL.

This chain uses TRBV7-6 with TRBJ2-1; 11 bases map to TRBD1. V dropped 4 bases and J dropped 8; count of bases not matched to a gene: 10. The CDR3 has 16 residues. The germline CDR1 and CDR2 sequences are SGHVS and FNYEAQ. CDR3 sequence reads: CASSSAGTGGVYEQFF. Written as DNA, the CDR3 is TGTGCCAGCAGCTCGGCCGGGACAGGGGGGGTGTATGAGCAGTTCTTC.

A few counts support this clone. The CDR3, as DNA: TGCGCCAGCAGCGATACAGGCGAGCAGTACTTC. Residues: CASSDTGEQYF. The genes are TRBV5-1 and TRBJ2-7; possible D gene TRBD1, 5 bases. V was pared by 4 bases and J by 6 bases, with 8 bases between. Germline values: CDR1 SGHRS, CDR2 YFSETQ. This CDR3 comprises 11 residues.

The CDR3 loop is CASSSGTGRTDTQYF. The CDR3 coding sequence is TGTGCCAGCAGCTCGGGGACAGGGAGGACAGATACGCAGTATTTT. The genes are TRBV5-4 and TRBJ2-3; TRBD1 agrees at 9 bases. Trimming took 3 bases from V and 3 from J; bases not matched to a gene: 5. The germline V gene encodes CDR1 SGHNT and CDR2 YYREEE (reference sequence). This CDR3 comprises 15 residues.

The chain recombines TRBV14 with TRBJ1-4, with D hard to call. Trimming pared 4 bases from V and 0 bases from J, leaving 12 bases between. This CDR3 has 16 residues. Germline CDR1 is SGHDN and CDR2 is FVKESK. CDR3 in amino acids: CASSPRSGATNEKLFF. CDR3 bases: TGTGCCAGCAGCCCCCGGTCCGGGGCAACTAATGAAAAACTGTTTTTT. The variable domain in full, completed from reference TRBV14 and TRBJ1-4, reads EAGVTQFPSHSVIEKGQTVTLRCDPISGHDNLYWYRRVMGKEIKFLLHFVKESKQDESGMPNNRFLAERTGGTYSTLKVQPAELEDSGVYFCASSPRSGATNEKLFFGSGTQLSVL.

The rearrangement uses TRBV6-5 and TRBJ2-2; possibly TRBD2 for D (6 bases). This CDR3 is built from 15 residues. Germline CDR1 reads MNHEY; CDR2 reads SVGAGI. Trimming stripped 2 bases from V and 2 bases from J, with 9 bases between. The CDR3 DNA reads as TGTGCCAGCAGTTACACAGGACTAAACACCGGGGAGCTGTTTTTT. Protein sequence: CASSYTGLNTGELFF.

CDR3 region: CASSLEARANTEAFF. CDR3 in DNA: TGTGCCAGCAGCTTGGAGGCCAGGGCGAACACTGAAGCTTTCTTT. The chain links TRBV5-5 to TRBJ1-1, with D possibly being TRBD1 (5 bases). Per the germline V gene, CDR1 is SGHKS and CDR2 is YYEKEE (reference sequence). The CDR3 is 15 residues long. V was clipped by 0 bases and J by 1 base, with 10 bases between them.

The chain joins TRBV30 to TRBJ1-4; 8 nucleotides agree with TRBD1. Trimming took 3 bases from V and 7 from J; bases not matched to a gene: 4. The CDR3 is 13 amino acids. Germline values: CDR1 GTSNPN, CDR2 SVGIG (reference sequence). CDR3 region: CAWRDREREKLFF. The CDR3 DNA reads TGTGCCTGGAGGGACAGGGAACGTGAAAAACTGTTTTTT.

V and J are TRBV4-1 and TRBJ2-3; TRBD2 aligns across 8 bases. Trimming took 1 base from V and 6 from J; bases not matched to a gene: 6. CDR1 MGHRA and CDR2 YSYEKL come from the germline V gene. CDR3 length: 15 amino acids. The CDR3 DNA reads as TGCGCCAGCAGCCAAGTTCCGGGGGGGTTCGATACGCAGTATTTT. Its protein product is CASSQVPGGFDTQYF.

The CDR3 here is CAWRAPGQGEKLFF. The CDR3 DNA reads as TGTGCCTGGAGAGCTCCGGGACAGGGTGAAAAACTGTTTTTT. V usage is TRBV30 and J usage is TRBJ1-4; 9 bases fit TRBD1. Germline CDR1 reads GTSNPN; CDR2 reads SVGIG (reference sequence). There are 14 residues in the CDR3. Germline trimming cut 3 bases from V and 7 bases from J; bases unmatched to any gene: 6.